This T cell receptor (beta chain) was observed in a study of CD8+CD57+ T cells in acquired aplastic anemia. TCR beta VDJ and CDR3 were profiled, and genomic DNA was the template. MiXCR was run by TCRdb on the reads, yielding one entry per CDR3 protein. This table holds some 240,000 distinct CDR3 sequences, roughly 35% found once. At least ten counts were recorded for this clonotype. Trimming stripped 0 bases from V and 3 bases from J, with 9 bases between. CDR1 is DFQATT and CDR2 is SNEGSKA in the germline V gene (reference sequence). CDR3 size: 14 residues. The specimen sequenced was sorted CD4+, CD8+, or CD8+CD57+ T cells (not recorded which) from PBMCs. This clonotype originated in a human donor in good health, serving as a control. This rearrangement joins TRBV20-1 to TRBJ2-1; tentatively, D is TRBD1 (6 bases). Written as DNA, the CDR3 is TGCAGTGCTAGAGAGGGGGCACTCTACAATGAGCAGTTCTTC. Translated, it gives CSAREGALYNEQFF.